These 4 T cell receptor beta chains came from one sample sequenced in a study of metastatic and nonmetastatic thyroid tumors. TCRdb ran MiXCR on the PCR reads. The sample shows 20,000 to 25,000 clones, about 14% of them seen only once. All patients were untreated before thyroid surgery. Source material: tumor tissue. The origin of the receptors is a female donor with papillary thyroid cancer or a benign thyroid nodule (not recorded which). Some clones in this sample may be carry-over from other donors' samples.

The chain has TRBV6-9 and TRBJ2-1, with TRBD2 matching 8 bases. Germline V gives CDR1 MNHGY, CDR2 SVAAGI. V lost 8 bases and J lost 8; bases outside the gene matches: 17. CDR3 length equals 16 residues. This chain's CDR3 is CASSRLSSGWADEQFF. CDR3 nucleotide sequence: TGTGCCAGCTCCCGATTGTCTAGCGGGTGGGCCGATGAGCAGTTCTTC.

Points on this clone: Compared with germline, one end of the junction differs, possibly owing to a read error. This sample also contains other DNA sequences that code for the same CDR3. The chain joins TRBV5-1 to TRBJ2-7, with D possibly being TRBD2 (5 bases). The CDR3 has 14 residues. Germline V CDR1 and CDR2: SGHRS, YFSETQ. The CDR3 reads CASGSGGPAYEQYF. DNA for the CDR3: TGCGCCAGCGGCTCTGGAGGACCCGCCTATGAGCAGTACTTC.

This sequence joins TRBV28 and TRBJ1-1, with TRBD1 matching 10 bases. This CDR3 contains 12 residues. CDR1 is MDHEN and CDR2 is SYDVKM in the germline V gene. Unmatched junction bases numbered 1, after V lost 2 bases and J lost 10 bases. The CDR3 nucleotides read TGTGCCAGCAGTTTAGACAGGGGGCGAGCTTTCTTT. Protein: CASSLDRGRAFF. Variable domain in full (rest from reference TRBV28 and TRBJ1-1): DVKVTQSSRYLVKRTGEKVFLECVQDMDHENMFWYRQDPGLGLRLIYFSYDVKMKEKGDIPEGYSVSREKKERFSLILESASTNQTSMYLCASSLDRGRAFFGQGTRLTVV.

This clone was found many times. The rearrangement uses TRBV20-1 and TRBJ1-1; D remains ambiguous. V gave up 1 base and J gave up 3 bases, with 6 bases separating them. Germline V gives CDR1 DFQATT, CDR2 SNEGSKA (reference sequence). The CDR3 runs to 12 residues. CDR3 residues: CSARVKDTEAFF. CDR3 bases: TGCAGTGCTAGAGTCAAGGACACTGAAGCTTTCTTT.